This TCR beta chain was sequenced for a study of T cells expressing NK-cell markers (TCRdb year 2020). Turning to the overall study: Three sorted T-cell subsets (CD3+CD56+NKG2C+, CD3+CD56+NKG2C- and CD3+CD56-NKG2C+) from about 8 donors had their TCR beta-chain repertoires profiled. Seven of the eight sequenced donors were HCMV-seropositive and one was HCMV-seronegative. All eight donors whose samples were sequenced were randomly selected healthy volunteers, three of them men and five women. Illumina HiSeq 2000/2500, MiSeq or NextSeq was used to sequence libraries as 2 x 150 bp reads.

On this clonotype itself: This clone's antigen is unknown.

Points the paper makes about the study in general: In roughly 6 donors, the dominant CD3+CD56+NKG2C+ clonotypes were found to rank among the top 10 CD8+ clonotypes and to make up roughly 1.0-7.0% of CD8+ T cells. Those dominant clonotypes were again the most abundant among CD3+CD56-NKG2C+ cells in several donors, at about 28.3-60.1%. Whether the expanded NKG2C-expressing T cell clones were specific for HCMV antigens remained unclear.

For sequencing, an Illumina HiSeq 2000 was employed. 5'RACE template switching, by which a universal primer site and unique molecular identifiers were added, was used to make TCR beta cDNA libraries. cDNA synthesis was primed from the TCR beta constant segment and was followed by two successive PCR amplification steps. The original pipeline was this. Reads were demultiplexed and grouped by UMI with MIGEC, and clonotypes were assembled and quantified with MiTCR. To exclude erroneous sequences, any TCR cDNA sequence not supported by at least two reads was discarded. The tcR package was used for downstream repertoire analysis, with clonotypes matched between fractions based on CDR3 nucleotide sequence plus V segment. VDJmatch was used to annotate antigen specificity against VDJdb, with one amino acid substitution in CDR3 allowed. Each entry corresponds to one CDR3 protein sequence from reads that TCRdb reprocessed, and DNA is not given. The V and J calls and clone size come from TCRdb's table, not from the authors' own analysis. In this sample's table one finds some 460,000 distinct CDR3 sequences. Over 1.1% of the sample rests with the top ten.

Including the terminal cysteine and phenylalanine, the CDR3 comprises 16 residues. The DNA is unrecorded. According to the germline V gene (reference sequence), CDR1 reads DFQATT and CDR2 reads SNEGSKA. HCMV serostatus was determined by detecting HCMV-specific IgG in serum with a commercial ELISA kit. Ficoll density gradient centrifugation was used to isolate peripheral blood mononuclear cells from blood. The chain links TRBV20-1 with TRBJ2-3; TCRdb indicates TRBD2, and absent DNA this call remains unverified. This receptor was identified in a woman aged 45-59 years in good health. Donor details come from another sample of the same person, matched by shared clones. Sequencing input: blood T cells: a sorted CD56 or NKG2C T cell subset, CD4+ or CD8+ T cells, or bulk PBMC T cells (not recorded which). The CDR3: CSASRGLAGEGDTQYF.